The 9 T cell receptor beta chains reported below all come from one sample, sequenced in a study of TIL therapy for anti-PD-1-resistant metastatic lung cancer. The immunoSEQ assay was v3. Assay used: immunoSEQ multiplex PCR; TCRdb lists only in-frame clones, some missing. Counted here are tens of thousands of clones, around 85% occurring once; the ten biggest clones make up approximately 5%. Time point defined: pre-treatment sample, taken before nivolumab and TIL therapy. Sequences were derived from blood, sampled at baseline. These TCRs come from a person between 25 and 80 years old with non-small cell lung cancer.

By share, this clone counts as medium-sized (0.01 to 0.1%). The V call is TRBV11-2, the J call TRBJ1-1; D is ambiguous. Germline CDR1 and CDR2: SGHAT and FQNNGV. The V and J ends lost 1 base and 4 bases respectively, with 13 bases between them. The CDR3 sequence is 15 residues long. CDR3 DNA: TGTGCCAGCAGCTTAGTTGGGGATAGTACCACTGAAGCTTTCTTT. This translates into CASSLVGDSTTEAFF. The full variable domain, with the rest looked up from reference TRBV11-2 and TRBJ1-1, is EAGVAQSPRYKIIEKRQSVAFWCNPISGHATLYWYQQILGQGPKLLIQFQNNGVVDDSQLPKDRFSAERLKGVDSTLKIQPAKLEDSAVYLCASSLVGDSTTEAFFGQGTRLTVV.

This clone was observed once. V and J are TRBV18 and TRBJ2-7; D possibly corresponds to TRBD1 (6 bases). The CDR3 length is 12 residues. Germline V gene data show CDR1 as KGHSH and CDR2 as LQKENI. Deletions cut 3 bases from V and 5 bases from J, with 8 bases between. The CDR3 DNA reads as TGTGCCAGCTCACCTCGACAGGACGAGCAGTACTTC. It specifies CASSPRQDEQYF.

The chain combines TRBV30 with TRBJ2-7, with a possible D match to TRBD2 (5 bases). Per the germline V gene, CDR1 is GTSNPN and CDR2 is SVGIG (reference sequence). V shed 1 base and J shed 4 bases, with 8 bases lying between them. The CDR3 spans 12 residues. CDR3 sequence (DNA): TGTGCCTGGAGTGCCGGACTTTACGAGCAGTACTTC. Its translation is CAWSAGLYEQYF.

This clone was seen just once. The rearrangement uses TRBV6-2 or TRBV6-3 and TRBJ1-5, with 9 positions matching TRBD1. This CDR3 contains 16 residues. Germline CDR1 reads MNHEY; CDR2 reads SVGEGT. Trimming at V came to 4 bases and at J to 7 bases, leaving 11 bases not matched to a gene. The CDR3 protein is CASSFLGQGLRQPQHF. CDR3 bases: TGTGCCAGCAGTTTTCTCGGACAGGGGTTACGGCAGCCCCAGCATTTT.

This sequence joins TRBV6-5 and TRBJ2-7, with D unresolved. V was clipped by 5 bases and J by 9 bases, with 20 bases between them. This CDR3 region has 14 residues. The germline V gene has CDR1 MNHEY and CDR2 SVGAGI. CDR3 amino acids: CASSLSFLGMGQYF. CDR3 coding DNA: TGTGCCAGCAGTCTGTCGTTTTTGGGGATGGGGCAGTACTTC.

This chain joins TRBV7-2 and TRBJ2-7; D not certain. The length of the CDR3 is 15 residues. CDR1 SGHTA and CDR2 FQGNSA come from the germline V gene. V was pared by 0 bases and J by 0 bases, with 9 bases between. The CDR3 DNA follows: TGTGCCAGCAGCTTAGCGGGGTCTCACTCCTACGAGCAGTACTTC. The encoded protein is CASSLAGSHSYEQYF.

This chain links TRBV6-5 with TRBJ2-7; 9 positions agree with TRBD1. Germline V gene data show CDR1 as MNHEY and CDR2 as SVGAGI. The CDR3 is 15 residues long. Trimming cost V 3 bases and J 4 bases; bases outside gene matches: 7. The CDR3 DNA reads TGTGCCAGCAGTTATCTAGGGACAGGGTCTTACGAGCAGTACTTC. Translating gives CASSYLGTGSYEQYF.

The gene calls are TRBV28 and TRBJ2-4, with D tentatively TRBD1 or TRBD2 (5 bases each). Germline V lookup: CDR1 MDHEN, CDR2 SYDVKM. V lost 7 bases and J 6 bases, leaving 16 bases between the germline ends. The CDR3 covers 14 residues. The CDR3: CASMGVGLGNIQYF. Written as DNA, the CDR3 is TGTGCCAGCATGGGAGTGGGGCTGGGAAACATTCAGTACTTC.

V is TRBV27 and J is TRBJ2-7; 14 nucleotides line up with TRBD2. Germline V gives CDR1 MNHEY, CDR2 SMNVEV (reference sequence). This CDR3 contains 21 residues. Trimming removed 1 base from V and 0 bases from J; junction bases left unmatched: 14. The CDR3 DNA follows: TGTGCCAGCAGTTTATATTTTCCGGGGACTAGCGGGGGAGCCAGCTCCTACGAGCAGTACTTC. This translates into CASSLYFPGTSGGASSYEQYF.